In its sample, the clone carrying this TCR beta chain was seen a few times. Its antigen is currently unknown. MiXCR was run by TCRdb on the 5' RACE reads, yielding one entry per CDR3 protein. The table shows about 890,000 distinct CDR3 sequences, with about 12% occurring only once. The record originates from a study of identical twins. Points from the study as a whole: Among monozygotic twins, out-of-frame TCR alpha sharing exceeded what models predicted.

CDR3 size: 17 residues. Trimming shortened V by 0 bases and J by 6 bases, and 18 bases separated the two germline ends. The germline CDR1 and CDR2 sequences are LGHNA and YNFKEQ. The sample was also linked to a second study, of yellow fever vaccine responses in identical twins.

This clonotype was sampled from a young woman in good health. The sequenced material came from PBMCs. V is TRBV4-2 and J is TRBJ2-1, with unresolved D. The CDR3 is CASSQEAISNPTNEQFF. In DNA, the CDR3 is TGTGCCAGCAGCCAAGAGGCCATTAGCAACCCCACCAATGAGCAGTTCTTC.